This T cell receptor beta chain was profiled in a study of neurological immune-mediated disorders. TCRdb used MiXCR to reprocess the 5' RACE reads, holding one entry per CDR3 protein. The sample records 66,000 or so distinct CDR3 sequences, 4% to 6% being singletons. CDR3 length: 16 residues. The V gene's germline CDR1 is MNHNY and CDR2 SVGAGI (reference sequence). With 3 bases clipped from V and 3 bases from J, the junction kept 6 bases outside the gene matches. Note on this clonotype: Its antigen is unknown.

The study's findings and limits: Expansion of TCR clones was greatest in HTLV-1-associated myelopathy and smallest in multiple sclerosis, where it fell below that of healthy controls.

Unsorted libraries were prepared from 2 million PBMCs that had been stored at -80 C. The TCR was taken from a woman aged 30 to 39 with multiple sclerosis. Material: PBMCs. The chain links TRBV6-6 to TRBJ2-3; 10 bases line up with TRBD2. CDR3 region: CASSYSAGGPTDTQYF. CDR3 sequence (DNA): TGTGCCAGCAGTTATTCAGCGGGGGGGCCTACAGATACGCAGTATTTT.